This TCR beta chain emerged from a study of blood T cell repertoires in COVID-19. At the level of the study: Italy, Spain and the United States were the sources of the convalescent and acute COVID-19 samples. Sources were T cells, B-cell-depleted T cells, or PBMCs; the material itself was cDNA or gDNA.

Germline-derived CDR1 and CDR2 are LGHDT and YNNKEL (reference sequence). Unmatched junction bases numbered 4, after V lost 3 bases and J lost 2 bases. The CDR3 is 15 amino acids. In the original workflow: Reference gene primer amplification yielded estimated nucleated cell counts. Produced via immunoSEQ multiplex PCR; TCRdb's table is partial and in-frame only. D and trimming were read from the DNA, whereas the V and J calls and clone size are those reported in that table. The profile shows approximately 500,000 clones, roughly 85% of them singletons. There are many counts of this clone. This sequence joins TRBV3-1 (or the pseudogene TRBV3-2) and TRBJ2-3; 8 nucleotides agree with TRBD2. Sequencing was carried out using peripheral blood. The clonotype originates from a human donor in a cohort sampled during active COVID-19. DNA of the CDR3: TGTGCCAGCAGCCATGGCGGGAGGCCCACAGATACGCAGTATTTT. Translated, it gives CASSHGGRPTDTQYF.